Included here is one T cell receptor beta chain sequence, with context. The antigen remains undetermined. These data originate in a study of CD8+ T cells in alopecia areata. At the level of the study: Tofacitinib administration to treated patients was oral, at 5 to 10 mg twice daily.

In each case, RNA was isolated and then reverse transcribed into cDNA as the sequencing template. The assay was immunoSEQ multiplex PCR, and TCRdb's table has in-frame clones only and misses some. The data contain 150,000 or so clones, just over 65% of them singletons. The V gene's germline CDR1 is SGHVS and CDR2 FQNEAQ. CDR3 length: 18 amino acids. Trimming cost V 5 bases and J 0 bases, with 22 bases left between them. Study-level findings and limits: A single nonresponder leaves the baseline CD8+ expansion link to response uncertain. Relative to normal scalp, lesional scalp, especially alopecia totalis/universalis, showed higher clonality.

Regarding treatment: oral pan-JAK inhibitor, 5-10 mg twice daily. The TCR originated in a human donor with alopecia areata. V usage is TRBV7-8 and J usage is TRBJ1-2; tentatively, D is TRBD1 (6 bases). The sequencing used CD4+ T cells sorted from blood, collected at week 4, from a patient treated with tofacitinib. As DNA, the CDR3 is TGTGCCAGCAGCGTGGGGGGTCGGGACATCCATCCTAACTATGGCTACACCTTC. Amino acids: CASSVGGRDIHPNYGYTF.